This T cell receptor beta chain originates from a study of T-cell reconstitution after alpha-beta-depleted transplantation in children. Regarding the study as a whole: Several hundred expanded graft clones reportedly supplied alpha-beta T cells about two months after transplant.

Per the germline V gene, CDR1 is MNHEY and CDR2 is SVGEGT. The CDR3 has 12 amino acids. Trimming left V 5 bases short and J 7 bases short, with 11 bases between. To note about this clonotype: Antigen unknown.

TCRbeta library construction was performed incorporating unique molecular identifiers. Each CDR3 protein gets one entry after TCRdb re-called the PCR reads with MiXCR. In the table there are hundreds of thousands of distinct CDR3 sequences, about an eighth of which are singletons. The specimen was PBMCs, mostly from graft donor cells, collected 360 days after TCRalphabeta/CD19-depleted stem cell transplant. The chain links TRBV6-2 or TRBV6-3 to TRBJ1-1; D perhaps matches TRBD1 (6 bases). This clonotype was sampled from a male patient younger than 18 who had a stem cell transplant for acute myeloid leukemia, so the T cells may come from the graft donor. The CDR3 sequence is CASSQQGIEAFF. DNA of the CDR3: TGTGCCAGCAGTCAACAGGGCATTGAAGCTTTCTTT.